A selection of T cell receptor beta chains follows, all from one sample in a study of a mutant IDH1 vaccine in newly diagnosed glioma. Only in-frame clones appear in the TCRdb table, and some are missing; sequencing was by immunoSEQ multiplex PCR. Found here are more than 25,000 clones, 70% to 90% of them singletons; the top ten hold 15% to 25%. Antigens of these TCRs are unknown. This sample comprised PBMCs, obtained from a glioma patient whose treatment included an IDH1 peptide vaccine. The source is a man between 18 and 29 years old with glioma. Each CDR3 is given with its conserved first and last residue. Fields, in order: J gene, CDR3 length, clone size, V gene, D gene, CDR3 DNA, CDR3 protein. A D gene is named only where the DNA matches it firmly. Size is omitted from some rows. Given values are once, few, many or a class for expanded clones.

TRBJ2-5 | 13 | NA | TRBV29-1 | NA | TGCAGCGTTGTGGGGGGAGTAAAAGAGACCCAGTACTTC | CSVVGGVKETQYF
TRBJ2-7 | 15 | NA | TRBV5-8 | TRBD2 | TGTGCCAGCAGCGCAAGACTAGCGGGGCGGCACGAGCAGTACTTC | CASSARLAGRHEQYF
TRBJ1-1 | 13 | few | TRBV6-5 | TRBD1 | TGTGCCAGCCGGGACAGGGGTGCCACTGAAGCTTTCTTT | CASRDRGATEAFF
TRBJ2-3 | 15 | NA | TRBV29-1 | TRBD2 | TGCAGCGCGCGACTAGCGGGAGGACGCACAGATACGCAGTATTTT | CSARLAGGRTDTQYF
TRBJ1-5 | 12 | once | TRBV10-3 | NA | TGTGCCATCAGTGCAAGTGGGCAGCCCCAGCATTTT | CAISASGQPQHF
TRBJ1-1 | 13 | NA | TRBV7-2 | NA | TGTGCCAGCAGCTTCTTGGGCCCGGCTGAAGCTTTCTTT | CASSFLGPAEAFF
TRBJ2-2 | 15 | NA | TRBV5-4 | NA | TGTGCCAGCAGCTTGGGAGGGTTCGACACCGGGGAGCTGTTTTTT | CASSLGGFDTGELFF
TRBJ1-5 | 12 | NA | TRBV6-1 | NA | TGTGCCAGCCGGGGGTATGGGCAGCCCCAGCATTTT | CASRGYGQPQHF
TRBJ1-2 | 13 | NA | TRBV30 | TRBD1 | TGTGCCTGGCGGGACAGGGGGCGTCTGGGCTACACCTTC | CAWRDRGRLGYTF
TRBJ1-2 | 18 | NA | TRBV14 | NA | TGTGCCAGCAGCCAAGATTCGTGGGCTAGTTCCTCACCCTATGGCTACACCTTC | CASSQDSWASSSPYGYTF